These T cell receptor beta chains were read from a single sample in a study of spatial heterogeneity in lung cancer. TCRdb passed the 5' RACE reads through MiXCR, listing each CDR3 protein once. The sample consists of around 40,000 distinct CDR3 sequences, under 9% of them appearing once. The specimen was PBMCs, collected at follow-up. The receptors were sampled from a male donor with early-stage non-small cell lung cancer. The CDR3 runs from the conserved cysteine through the conserved F or W. The D gene is left open where the match is weak. Clone size is stated in some rows and not others, as once, few, many or a class when expanded.

j_gene: TRBJ2-1
d_gene: .
v_gene: TRBV5-6
abundance: few
CDR3aa: CASSWWVLAFEVNEQFF
CDR3nt: TGTGCCAGCAGCTGGTGGGTTCTAGCATTTGAGGTCAATGAGCAGTTCTTC

j_gene: TRBJ1-4
d_gene: .
v_gene: TRBV30
abundance: many
CDR3aa: CAWSIKKRTATNEKLFF
CDR3nt: TGTGCCTGGAGCATAAAAAAGAGGACAGCGACTAATGAAAAACTGTTTTTT

j_gene: TRBJ2-1
d_gene: TRBD2
v_gene: TRBV5-1
abundance: .
CDR3aa: CASRPREAIYNEQFF
CDR3nt: TGCGCCAGCAGACCCCGGGAGGCAATCTACAATGAGCAGTTCTTC

j_gene: TRBJ2-1
d_gene: TRBD2
v_gene: TRBV11-3
abundance: many
CDR3aa: CASSPPAGLSSYNEQFF
CDR3nt: TGTGCCAGCAGCCCACCAGCGGGGCTTAGCTCCTACAATGAGCAGTTCTTC

j_gene: TRBJ1-2
d_gene: .
v_gene: TRBV12-3/TRBV12-4
abundance: many
CDR3aa: CASNPKGGGYTF
CDR3nt: TGTGCCAGCAACCCGAAAGGGGGAGGCTACACCTTC

j_gene: TRBJ1-4
d_gene: TRBD1
v_gene: TRBV7-9
abundance: many
CDR3aa: CASSPDREDEKLFF
CDR3nt: TGTGCCAGCAGCCCCGACAGGGAGGATGAAAAACTGTTTTTT

j_gene: TRBJ2-5
d_gene: .
v_gene: TRBV20-1
abundance: many
CDR3aa: CSAIRPGETQYF
CDR3nt: TGCAGTGCTATCCGGCCTGGAGAGACCCAGTACTTC

j_gene: TRBJ2-5
d_gene: TRBD1
v_gene: TRBV7-2
abundance: many
CDR3aa: CASSRRQGSRETQYF
CDR3nt: TGTGCCAGCAGCCGTCGACAGGGGTCGCGGGAGACCCAGTACTTC

j_gene: TRBJ2-5
d_gene: TRBD1
v_gene: TRBV6-1
abundance: many
CDR3aa: CASSDPNRGAETQYF
CDR3nt: TGTGCCAGCAGTGACCCCAACAGGGGTGCTGAGACCCAGTACTTC

j_gene: TRBJ2-3
d_gene: TRBD2
v_gene: TRBV20-1
abundance: many
CDR3aa: CSARGLAGVPTDTQYF
CDR3nt: TGCAGTGCTAGGGGACTAGCGGGGGTTCCCACAGATACGCAGTATTTT

j_gene: TRBJ2-2
d_gene: .
v_gene: TRBV7-9
abundance: many
CDR3aa: CASSQMEAGELFF
CDR3nt: TGTGCCAGCAGCCAGATGGAGGCCGGGGAGCTGTTTTTT

j_gene: TRBJ2-3
d_gene: .
v_gene: TRBV5-1
abundance: many
CDR3aa: CASSYRDTDTQYF
CDR3nt: TGCGCCAGCTCCTACCGAGACACAGATACGCAGTATTTT

j_gene: TRBJ2-3
d_gene: TRBD2
v_gene: TRBV18
abundance: .
CDR3aa: CASSPPTSADTQYF
CDR3nt: TGTGCCAGCTCACCACCAACTAGCGCAGATACGCAGTATTTT

j_gene: TRBJ1-5
d_gene: .
v_gene: TRBV3-1
abundance: few
CDR3aa: CASSQGFNGNQPQHF
CDR3nt: TGTGCCAGCAGCCAAGGGTTTAATGGCAATCAGCCCCAGCATTTT

j_gene: TRBJ2-7
d_gene: .
v_gene: TRBV4-1
abundance: few
CDR3aa: CASSQDQQGAYEQYF
CDR3nt: TGCGCCAGCAGCCAAGATCAGCAGGGAGCCTACGAGCAGTACTTC

j_gene: TRBJ1-2
d_gene: TRBD1
v_gene: TRBV20-1
abundance: many
CDR3aa: CSAPRGRGAEGYTF
CDR3nt: TGCAGTGCTCCAAGGGGCAGGGGGGCGGAAGGCTACACCTTC

j_gene: TRBJ2-3
d_gene: .
v_gene: TRBV12-3/TRBV12-4
abundance: .
CDR3aa: CASSFSPDTQYF
CDR3nt: TGTGCCAGCAGTTTTTCCCCAGATACGCAGTATTTT

j_gene: TRBJ1-6
d_gene: TRBD1
v_gene: TRBV5-1
abundance: .
CDR3aa: CASSLGQERSPLHF
CDR3nt: TGCGCCAGCAGTTTGGGACAGGAACGATCACCCCTCCACTTT

j_gene: TRBJ1-4
d_gene: .
v_gene: TRBV27
abundance: many
CDR3aa: CASTNSDNEKLFF
CDR3nt: TGTGCCAGTACCAACTCTGATAATGAAAAACTGTTTTTT

j_gene: TRBJ1-2
d_gene: .
v_gene: TRBV5-1
abundance: many
CDR3aa: CASSLGLTGGYGYTF
CDR3nt: TGCGCCAGCAGCCTTGGATTGACGGGGGGCTATGGCTACACCTTC

j_gene: TRBJ2-7
d_gene: .
v_gene: TRBV19
abundance: .
CDR3aa: CASSHPGGRYEQYF
CDR3nt: TGTGCCAGTAGTCATCCAGGGGGGAGATACGAGCAGTACTTC

j_gene: TRBJ2-5
d_gene: .
v_gene: TRBV7-6
abundance: many
CDR3aa: CASARPGTQETQYF
CDR3nt: TGTGCCAGCGCCCGTCCAGGGACACAAGAGACCCAGTACTTC

j_gene: TRBJ1-2
d_gene: TRBD1
v_gene: TRBV6-5
abundance: many
CDR3aa: CASSRGQVEDGYTF
CDR3nt: TGTGCCAGCAGTCGAGGACAGGTAGAGGATGGCTACACCTTC

j_gene: TRBJ1-2
d_gene: TRBD1
v_gene: TRBV29-1
abundance: few
CDR3aa: CSVATGTGGYTF
CDR3nt: TGCAGCGTCGCGACAGGGACGGGGGGCTACACCTTC

j_gene: TRBJ1-5
d_gene: .
v_gene: TRBV19
abundance: many
CDR3aa: CASSMGTYGNQPQHF
CDR3nt: TGTGCCAGTAGTATGGGGACTTATGGCAATCAGCCCCAGCATTTT

j_gene: TRBJ2-7
d_gene: TRBD1
v_gene: TRBV5-1
abundance: many
CDR3aa: CASSLDAGGRYEQYF
CDR3nt: TGCGCCAGCAGCTTGGATGCAGGGGGTAGGTACGAGCAGTACTTC

j_gene: TRBJ1-2
d_gene: .
v_gene: TRBV20-1
abundance: many
CDR3aa: CSVSSVGQTNYGYTF
CDR3nt: TGCAGTGTTTCATCCGTAGGGCAGACGAACTATGGCTACACCTTC

j_gene: TRBJ2-3
d_gene: TRBD2
v_gene: TRBV3-1
abundance: .
CDR3aa: CASSPRGGGAQYF
CDR3nt: TGTGCCAGCAGCCCCCGAGGCGGGGGGGCGCAGTATTTT

j_gene: TRBJ1-1
d_gene: .
v_gene: TRBV11-2
abundance: many
CDR3aa: CASSYRRGSNTEAFF
CDR3nt: TGTGCCAGCAGCTATCGTAGAGGTTCGAACACTGAAGCTTTCTTT

j_gene: TRBJ2-3
d_gene: .
v_gene: TRBV3-1
abundance: many
CDR3aa: CASSHLVIAGTDSDTQYF
CDR3nt: TGTGCCAGCAGCCATCTCGTCATCGCGGGGACCGACTCAGATACGCAGTATTTT

j_gene: TRBJ1-2
d_gene: .
v_gene: TRBV2
abundance: few
CDR3aa: CASSERGMRGDGYTF
CDR3nt: TGTGCCAGCAGTGAAAGGGGGATGAGGGGCGATGGCTACACCTTC

j_gene: TRBJ2-7
d_gene: .
v_gene: TRBV5-5
abundance: many
CDR3aa: CASSWGDSYEQYF
CDR3nt: TGTGCCAGCAGCTGGGGGGACAGCTACGAGCAGTACTTC

j_gene: TRBJ2-7
d_gene: TRBD1
v_gene: TRBV18
abundance: .
CDR3aa: CASSLLDRDEQYF
CDR3nt: TGTGCCAGCTCACTTCTGGACAGGGACGAGCAGTACTTC

j_gene: TRBJ2-1
d_gene: .
v_gene: TRBV5-6
abundance: few
CDR3aa: CASSPPVGNEQFF
CDR3nt: TGTGCCAGCAGCCCCCCTGTGGGCAATGAGCAGTTCTTC

j_gene: TRBJ1-1
d_gene: .
v_gene: TRBV5-1
abundance: many
CDR3aa: CASSLGSLGTEAFF
CDR3nt: TGCGCCAGCAGCTTGGGGTCTCTAGGGACTGAAGCTTTCTTT

j_gene: TRBJ1-2
d_gene: .
v_gene: TRBV28
abundance: .
CDR3aa: CASAKGDGYTF
CDR3nt: TGTGCCAGCGCCAAGGGGGATGGCTACACCTTC

j_gene: TRBJ2-7
d_gene: .
v_gene: TRBV27
abundance: .
CDR3aa: CASSLAEGISYEQYF
CDR3nt: TGTGCCAGCAGTTTAGCGGAGGGCATCTCCTACGAGCAGTACTTC

j_gene: TRBJ1-1
d_gene: .
v_gene: TRBV20-1
abundance: many
CDR3aa: CSASSAEGWNTEAFF
CDR3nt: TGCAGTGCTAGTAGTGCGGAGGGGTGGAACACTGAAGCTTTCTTT

j_gene: TRBJ1-6
d_gene: TRBD1
v_gene: TRBV29-1
abundance: many
CDR3aa: CSVRWDRDSYSPLHF
CDR3nt: TGCAGCGTGCGCTGGGACAGGGACTCTTACTCACCCCTCCACTTT

j_gene: TRBJ2-7
d_gene: .
v_gene: TRBV30
abundance: many
CDR3aa: CAWSVAPTYEQYF
CDR3nt: TGTGCCTGGAGTGTCGCTCCTACCTACGAGCAGTACTTC

j_gene: TRBJ2-7
d_gene: .
v_gene: TRBV6-2/TRBV6-3
abundance: many
CDR3aa: CASRPGGFYEQYF
CDR3nt: TGTGCCAGCAGACCAGGCGGGTTCTACGAGCAGTACTTC

j_gene: TRBJ2-5
d_gene: .
v_gene: TRBV7-2
abundance: many
CDR3aa: CASSLGAQETQYF
CDR3nt: TGTGCCAGCAGCTTAGGAGCCCAAGAGACCCAGTACTTC

j_gene: TRBJ2-3
d_gene: .
v_gene: TRBV30
abundance: many
CDR3aa: CAWDRITSTDTQYF
CDR3nt: TGTGCCTGGGATAGGATTACTAGCACAGATACGCAGTATTTT

j_gene: TRBJ2-3
d_gene: .
v_gene: TRBV10-3
abundance: few
CDR3aa: CAISEAAGTDTQYF
CDR3nt: TGTGCCATCAGTGAAGCGGCGGGCACAGATACGCAGTATTTT

j_gene: TRBJ2-7
d_gene: TRBD2
v_gene: TRBV29-1
abundance: many
CDR3aa: CSVEITASGAYEQYF
CDR3nt: TGCAGCGTTGAAATAACGGCTAGCGGGGCCTACGAGCAGTACTTC

j_gene: TRBJ1-2
d_gene: TRBD1
v_gene: TRBV11-2
abundance: many
CDR3aa: CASSLDLPTGFKATF
CDR3nt: TGTGCCAGCAGCCTGGACCTCCCGACAGGGTTTAAGGCCACCTTC

j_gene: TRBJ2-7
d_gene: TRBD2
v_gene: TRBV7-7
abundance: many
CDR3aa: CASSMGLAGGYEQYF
CDR3nt: TGTGCTAGCAGCATGGGACTAGCGGGAGGATACGAGCAGTACTTC

j_gene: TRBJ1-1
d_gene: .
v_gene: TRBV6-6
abundance: many
CDR3aa: CASSPNSRNTEAFF
CDR3nt: TGTGCCAGCAGTCCAAACTCAAGGAACACTGAAGCTTTCTTT

j_gene: TRBJ2-7
d_gene: .
v_gene: TRBV7-9
abundance: few
CDR3aa: CASSPLGVSSYEQYF
CDR3nt: TGTGCCAGCAGCCCGCTGGGGGTTAGCTCCTACGAGCAGTACTTC

j_gene: TRBJ1-2
d_gene: .
v_gene: TRBV24-1
abundance: few
CDR3aa: CATSDSSSYGYTF
CDR3nt: TGTGCCACCAGTGATTCGTCGAGCTATGGCTACACCTTC

j_gene: TRBJ2-6
d_gene: .
v_gene: TRBV7-9
abundance: many
CDR3aa: CASSPAAGGRGANVLTF
CDR3nt: TGTGCCAGCAGCCCCGCCGCCGGGGGGCGTGGGGCCAACGTCCTGACTTTC

j_gene: TRBJ2-1
d_gene: TRBD2
v_gene: TRBV9
abundance: many
CDR3aa: CASSPKLAGQYNEQFF
CDR3nt: TGTGCCAGCAGCCCAAAACTAGCGGGGCAATACAATGAGCAGTTCTTC

j_gene: TRBJ2-5
d_gene: TRBD1
v_gene: TRBV5-1
abundance: many
CDR3aa: CASGSPETGVGETQYF
CDR3nt: TGCGCCAGCGGATCACCGGAGACAGGGGTTGGAGAGACCCAGTACTTC

j_gene: TRBJ1-2
d_gene: .
v_gene: TRBV27
abundance: many
CDR3aa: CASSWTSNYGYTF
CDR3nt: TGTGCCAGCAGTTGGACTAGTAACTATGGCTACACCTTC

j_gene: TRBJ2-3
d_gene: .
v_gene: TRBV4-2
abundance: many
CDR3aa: CASSQGSRVVDTQYF
CDR3nt: TGTGCCAGCAGCCAGGGGTCCCGTGTTGTGGATACGCAGTATTTT